These 23 T cell receptor beta chains share one sample of origin, sequenced in a study of blood T cell repertoires in COVID-19. Only in-frame clones appear in the TCRdb table, and some are missing; sequencing was by immunoSEQ multiplex PCR. The table has approximately 290,000 clones, 75% to 90% seen once. The sequenced sample consisted of PBMCs or T cells enriched from blood (not recorded which). These TCRs come from a woman aged 25-40 years who had recovered from COVID-19.

This clone was recorded once. V is TRBV5-5 and J is TRBJ1-2, with TRBD1 identical over 8 bases. The CDR3 contains 15 residues. V trimming: 3 bases; J trimming: 1 base; junction bases outside the gene matches: 5. From germline, CDR1 is SGHKS and CDR2 YYEKEE (reference sequence). CDR3 protein: CASSSTDRGNYGYTF. In DNA, the CDR3 is TGTGCCAGCAGCTCCACCGACAGGGGTAACTATGGCTACACCTTC. The variable domain in full, with the rest retrieved from reference TRBV5-5 and TRBJ1-2, is DAGVTQSPTHLIKTRGQQVTLRCSPISGHKSVSWYQQVLGQGPQFIFQYYEKEERGRGNFPDRFSARQFPNYSSELNVNALLLGDSALYLCASSSTDRGNYGYTFGSGTRLTVV.

The CDR3 protein is CASSYSGGGGLFF. The CDR3 coding sequence is TGTGCCAGCAGTTACTCGGGAGGGGGAGGGCTGTTTTTT. This chain uses TRBV6-5 with TRBJ1-4, with TRBD1 as a possible D gene (6 bases). The CDR3 length is 13 residues. Per the germline V gene, CDR1 is MNHEY and CDR2 is SVGAGI. The V end was cut by 0 bases, the J end by 14 bases, with 13 bases between.

The gene calls are TRBV7-8 and TRBJ1-1, with a possible D match to TRBD1 (5 bases). CDR3 length: 16 residues. Trimming took off 1 base at V and 1 base at J, with 13 bases between the two ends. Germline V gene data show CDR1 as SGHVS and CDR2 as FQNEAQ. CDR3 sequence reads: CASSLGTGLWNTEAFF. CDR3 nucleotide sequence: TGTGCCAGCAGCTTAGGGACGGGACTCTGGAACACTGAAGCTTTCTTT.

This sequence joins TRBV6-5 and TRBJ2-2, with 7 bases aligning to TRBD2. The CDR3 runs to 16 residues. The V and J ends lost 1 base and 9 bases, in that order; junction bases with no gene match: 11. Germline lookup yields CDR1 MNHEY and CDR2 SVGAGI. The CDR3 spells CASSYLAGPGPRELFF. The DNA of the CDR3 is TGTGCCAGCAGTTACTTAGCGGGCCCGGGCCCCCGGGAGCTGTTTTTT.

This clone was seen only once. J is TRBJ1-2 and V is TRBV28; TRBD1 agrees at 10 bases. The CDR3 spans 16 residues. Germline-derived CDR1 and CDR2 are MDHEN and SYDVKM. After removal of 4 bases from V and 0 bases from J, the junction contained 5 bases not matched to a gene. The CDR3 here is CASSSDRGLANYGYTF. CDR3 nucleotides: TGTGCCAGCAGTTCCGACAGGGGGCTAGCTAACTATGGCTACACCTTC.

V gene TRBV5-1 combines with J gene TRBJ1-1; the D gene is possibly TRBD1 (6 bases). Trimming cost V 4 bases and J 2 bases, with 9 bases left between them. Germline lookup yields CDR1 SGHRS and CDR2 YFSETQ. The CDR3 sequence is 13 residues long. The CDR3 here is CASSMTGNTEAFF. The CDR3 bases are TGCGCCAGCAGCATGACAGGTAACACTGAAGCTTTCTTT.

This clone was counted once. The chain has TRBV6-5 and TRBJ2-7, with D maybe TRBD2 (6 bases). Germline assignment: CDR1 MNHEY and CDR2 SVGAGI. The CDR3 sequence is 14 residues long. The germline V and J ends were trimmed by 7 bases and 0 bases, with 13 bases remaining between them. This CDR3 is CASIRGTSSYEQYF. DNA of the CDR3: TGTGCCAGCATCCGGGGGACCAGCTCCTACGAGCAGTACTTC.

The rearrangement joins TRBV3-1 (or the pseudogene TRBV3-2) to TRBJ2-5; D remains ambiguous. The CDR3 runs to 16 residues. CDR1 and CDR2 (germline): LGHDT, YNNKEL (reference sequence). Trimming took off 0 bases at V and 2 bases at J, with 13 bases between the two ends. The CDR3 coding sequence is TGTGCCAGCAGCCAAGATTTTCGGCAGACTCAAGAGACCCAGTACTTC. It translates to CASSQDFRQTQETQYF.

This clone was observed once. The gene calls are TRBV19 and TRBJ2-5; 9 bases line up with TRBD2. Looked up from germline, CDR1 is LNHDA and CDR2 is SQIVND (reference sequence). This CDR3 comprises 15 residues. After removal of 3 bases from V and 5 bases from J, the junction contained 7 bases not matched to a gene. DNA for the CDR3: TGTGCCAGTAGTATCAGTAGCGGGAGACAGGAGACCCAGTACTTC. As protein: CASSISSGRQETQYF.

The CDR3 DNA follows: TGTGCCAGCAGCTTAGTCGCGTCATATTATTACGAGCAGTACTTC. This codes for CASSLVASYYYEQYF. This chain uses TRBV11-2 with TRBJ2-7, with unresolved D. Trimming shortened V by 1 base and J by 4 bases, and 14 bases separated the two germline ends. The CDR3 length is 15 residues. Germline assignment: CDR1 SGHAT and CDR2 FQNNGV.

The genes are TRBV2 and TRBJ1-6, with TRBD1 matching over 8 bases. The CDR3 is 15 residues long. Trimming removed 5 bases from V and 7 bases from J; junction bases left unmatched: 7. Germline CDR1 reads SNHLY; CDR2 reads FYNNEI. The chain's CDR3 is CASSPLGQGNSPLHF. The CDR3 DNA follows: TGTGCCAGCAGTCCATTAGGACAGGGAAATTCACCCCTCCACTTT. Variable domain in full (rest from reference TRBV2 and TRBJ1-6): EPEVTQTPSHQVTQMGQEVILRCVPISNHLYFYWYRQILGQKVEFLVSFYNNEISEKSEIFDDQFSVERPDGSNFTLKIRSTKLEDSAMYFCASSPLGQGNSPLHFGNGTRLTVT.

To note about this clone: This sample also contains other DNA sequences that code for the same CDR3. The rearrangement links TRBV5-1 to TRBJ1-2; TRBD1 matches at 9 bases. CDR1 SGHRS and CDR2 YFSETQ come from the germline V gene. The CDR3 consists of 14 residues. J was trimmed by 3 bases and V by 4 bases; bases with no gene match: 4. The CDR3 sequence: CASSPGQGHYGYTF. CDR3 sequence (DNA): TGCGCCAGCAGCCCGGGACAGGGACACTATGGCTACACCTTC.

The chain is built from TRBV9 and TRBJ2-7; 9 nucleotides agree with TRBD1. The CDR3 is made up of 15 amino acids. Germline CDR1 is SGDLS and CDR2 is YYNGEE. J was trimmed by 2 bases and V by 0 bases; bases with no gene match: 3. The CDR3 region has the DNA TGTGCCAGCAGCGTAGGGACAGGGGCAACCTACGAGCAGTACTTC. Translated: CASSVGTGATYEQYF.

The chain is built from TRBV5-1 and TRBJ2-3; TRBD2 matches 14 bases. V lost 3 bases to trimming and J lost 2 bases; unmatched junction nucleotides: 11. The CDR3 consists of 19 residues. Germline assignment: CDR1 SGHRS and CDR2 YFSETQ. The DNA of the CDR3 is TGCGCCAGCAGCTCCTCCGGGACTAGCGGGAGAAAATTCACAGATACGCAGTATTTT. It encodes CASSSSGTSGRKFTDTQYF.

This clone was detected only a few times. Within the sample, other DNA sequences also encode this same CDR3. The rearrangement links TRBV15 to TRBJ2-7; TRBD1 is a possible D gene (6 bases). There are 13 residues in the CDR3. The V and J ends lost 1 base and 5 bases respectively, with 9 bases between them. Germline V gene data show CDR1 as LNHNV and CDR2 as YYDKDF (reference sequence). CDR3 region: CATSRGQGNEQYF. The CDR3 DNA reads TGTGCCACCAGCAGAGGCCAGGGGAACGAGCAGTACTTC.

This sequence joins TRBV7-6 and TRBJ1-5; 8 bases line up with TRBD1. The CDR3 sequence is 15 residues long. Germline V gene lookup returns CDR1 SGHVS and CDR2 FNYEAQ. V dropped 8 bases and J dropped 7; count of bases not matched to a gene: 13. In nucleotides, the CDR3 is TGTGCCAGCGGACCGACAGGGGAGCGTGGGCAGCCCCAGCATTTT. Translating gives CASGPTGERGQPQHF.

The J gene is TRBJ2-7, the V gene TRBV6-2 or TRBV6-3; 7 bases map to TRBD2. Germline CDR1 reads MNHEY; CDR2 reads SVGEGT. The CDR3 is made up of 15 amino acids. After removal of 6 bases from V and 1 base from J, the junction contained 9 bases not matched to a gene. CDR3 bases: TGTGCCAGCAGCCCTAGCGGACGGGTATCCTACGAGCAGTACTTC. Protein: CASSPSGRVSYEQYF.

The V and J genes are TRBV4-1 and TRBJ1-4; 9 bases agree with TRBD1. This CDR3 is 16 amino acids long. The ends lost 4 bases at V and 2 bases at J; junction bases unmatched: 5. Germline assignment: CDR1 MGHRA and CDR2 YSYEKL. CDR3 sequence reads: CASSRGQGVTNEKLFF. The CDR3 DNA reads as TGCGCCAGCAGCCGGGGACAGGGTGTGACTAATGAAAAACTGTTTTTT.

Details on this clone: The junction differs from germline at one of its ends, possibly a read error. The genes are TRBV5-8 and TRBJ1-1, with 10 bases fitting TRBD1. The CDR3 has 13 residues. Germline V lookup: CDR1 SGHTS, CDR2 YDEGEE. DNA for the CDR3: TGTGCCAGCAGTCCCCGGGACAGGGGAACGGGGACCTTT. It codes for CASSPRDRGTGTF.

The J gene is TRBJ2-3, the V gene TRBV6-5, with D possibly TRBD2 on 5 matching bases. The germline V and J ends were trimmed by 7 bases and 5 bases, with 10 bases remaining between them. CDR3 length: 12 residues. Germline V gene lookup returns CDR1 MNHEY and CDR2 SVGAGI. CDR3 in amino acids: CASTGFRDTQYF. CDR3 nucleotide sequence: TGTGCCAGCACGGGGTTTCGAGATACGCAGTATTTT.

This clone came up a few times. The chain is built from TRBV7-2 and TRBJ2-7, with 7 positions matching TRBD2. The CDR3 consists of 15 residues. V dropped 4 bases and J dropped 4; count of bases not matched to a gene: 10. The germline CDR1 and CDR2 sequences are SGHTA and FQGNSA. Here the CDR3 reads CASSSRAGREYEQYF. The CDR3 coding sequence is TGTGCCAGCAGCTCCAGAGCAGGGAGGGAGTACGAGCAGTACTTC.

This clone was observed a single time. The genes are TRBV19 and TRBJ2-3, with TRBD1 matching 9 bases. This CDR3 contains 17 residues. Germline values: CDR1 LNHDA, CDR2 SQIVND (reference sequence). J was trimmed by 2 bases and V by 5 bases; bases with no gene match: 11. CDR3 loop: CASSWGTGILFTDTQYF. CDR3 nucleotides: TGTGCCAGTAGTTGGGGGACAGGGATATTATTCACAGATACGCAGTATTTT.

The V and J genes are TRBV19 and TRBJ1-4, with a weak D call TRBD1 (5 bases). The CDR3 is made up of 15 amino acids. Germline lookup yields CDR1 LNHDA and CDR2 SQIVND (reference sequence). Trimming removed 5 bases at V and 4 bases at J, with 14 bases between. CDR3 sequence: CASSRRGGSNEKLFF. DNA of the CDR3: TGTGCCAGTAGTCGGAGGGGCGGGAGTAATGAAAAACTGTTTTTT. The whole variable domain, filled in from reference TRBV19 and TRBJ1-4, reads DGGITQSPKYLFRKEGQNVTLSCEQNLNHDAMYWYRQDPGQGLRLIYYSQIVNDFQKGDIAEGYSVSREKKESFPLTVTSAQKNPTAFYLCASSRRGGSNEKLFFGSGTQLSVL.